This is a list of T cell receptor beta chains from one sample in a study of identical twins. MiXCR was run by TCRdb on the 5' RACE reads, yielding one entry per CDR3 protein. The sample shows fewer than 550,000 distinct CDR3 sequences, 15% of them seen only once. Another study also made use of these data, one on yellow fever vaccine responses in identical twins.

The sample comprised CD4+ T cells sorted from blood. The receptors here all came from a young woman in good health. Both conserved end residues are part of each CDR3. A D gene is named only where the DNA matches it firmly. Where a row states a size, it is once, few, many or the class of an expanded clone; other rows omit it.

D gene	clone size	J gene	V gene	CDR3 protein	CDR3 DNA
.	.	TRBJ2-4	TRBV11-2	CASSLVGRQGKNIQYF	TGTGCCAGCAGCTTAGTCGGCCGGCAGGGGAAAAACATTCAGTACTTC
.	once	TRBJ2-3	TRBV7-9	CASSIGTLTDTQYF	TGTGCCAGCAGCATCGGGACCCTCACAGATACGCAGTATTTT
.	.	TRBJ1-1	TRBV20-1	CNDPPGSWNTEAFF	TGCAACGACCCCCCCGGGTCGTGGAACACTGAAGCTTTCTTT
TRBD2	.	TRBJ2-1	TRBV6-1	CASRRTSVYNEQFF	TGTGCCAGCAGGCGGACTAGCGTTTACAATGAGCAGTTCTTC
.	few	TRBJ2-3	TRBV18	CASFGSGGRVSTDTQYF	TGTGCCAGCTTTGGGTCCGGGGGTCGCGTCAGCACAGATACGCAGTATTTT
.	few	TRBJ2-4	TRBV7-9	CASSLASQKNIQYF	TGTGCCAGCAGCTTAGCGAGCCAGAAAAACATTCAGTACTTC
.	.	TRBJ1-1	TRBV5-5	CASSLSRSDMNTEAFF	TGTGCCAGCAGCTTGTCACGGTCGGACATGAACACTGAAGCTTTCTTT
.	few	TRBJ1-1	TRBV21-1	CASSSHRGRETEAFF	TGTGCCAGCAGCAGCCACAGGGGGCGGGAAACTGAAGCTTTCTTT
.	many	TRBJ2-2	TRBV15	CATSRRETTGELFF	TGTGCCACCAGCAGAAGGGAGACCACCGGGGAGCTGTTTTTT
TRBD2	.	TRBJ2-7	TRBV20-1	CSAKRWTSGKGYEQYF	TGCAGTGCAAAAAGATGGACTAGCGGGAAGGGCTACGAGCAGTACTTC
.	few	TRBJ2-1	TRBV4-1	CASSHMTWGDTHNEQFF	TGCGCCAGCAGCCACATGACCTGGGGGGATACCCACAATGAGCAGTTCTTC
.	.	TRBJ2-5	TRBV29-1	CSVLDSETQYF	TGCAGCGTCTTGGACAGTGAGACCCAGTACTTC
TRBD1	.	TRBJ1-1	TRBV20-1	CSARVKTGWEAEAFF	TGCAGTGCTAGAGTAAAGACAGGGTGGGAAGCTGAAGCTTTCTTT
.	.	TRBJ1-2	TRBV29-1	CSVVRTGFYGYTF	TGCAGCGTTGTCAGAACAGGGTTCTATGGCTACACCTTC
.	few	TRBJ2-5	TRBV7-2	CASSFPSETQYF	TGTGCCAGCAGCTTTCCTTCAGAGACCCAGTACTTC
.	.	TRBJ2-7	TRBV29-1	CSVGIFGARWYEQYF	TGCAGCGTTGGGATTTTCGGGGCCAGGTGGTACGAGCAGTACTTC
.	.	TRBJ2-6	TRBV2	CATNPGANVLTF	TGTGCCACGAATCCTGGGGCCAACGTCCTGACTTTC
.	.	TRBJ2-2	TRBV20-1	CSARGAANTGELFF	TGCAGTGCTAGAGGGGCGGCGAACACCGGGGAGCTGTTTTTT
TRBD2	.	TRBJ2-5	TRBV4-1	CASSLSLAGGGETQYF	TGCGCCAGCAGCCTTTCTCTAGCGGGAGGAGGAGAGACCCAGTACTTC
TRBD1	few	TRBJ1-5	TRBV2	CASRGQYNQPQHF	TGTGCCAGCAGGGGACAGTACAATCAGCCCCAGCATTTT
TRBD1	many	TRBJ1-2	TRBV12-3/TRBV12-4	CASSSRGTGDYGYTF	TGTGCCAGCAGTTCCCGAGGGACAGGAGACTATGGCTACACCTTC
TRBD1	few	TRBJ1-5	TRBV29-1	CSVRTGQNQPQHF	TGCAGCGTTCGGACAGGTCAGAATCAGCCCCAGCATTTT
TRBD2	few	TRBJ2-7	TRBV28	CASSFGITSGQTYEQYF	TGTGCCAGCAGTTTTGGGATCACTAGCGGGCAGACCTACGAGCAGTACTTC
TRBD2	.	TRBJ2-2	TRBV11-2	CASSPPGLAARGTGELFF	TGTGCCAGCAGCCCCCCGGGACTAGCGGCGCGAGGCACCGGGGAGCTGTTTTTT
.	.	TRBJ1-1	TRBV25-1	CASSGHRNTEAFF	TGTGCCAGCAGTGGTCACCGGAACACTGAAGCTTTCTTT
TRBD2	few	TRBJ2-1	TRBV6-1	CASSRTSGGADEQFF	TGTGCCAGCAGTAGGACTAGCGGGGGGGCCGATGAGCAGTTCTTC
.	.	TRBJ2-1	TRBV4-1	CASSQASVYNEQFF	TGCGCCAGCAGCCAAGCATCTGTCTACAATGAGCAGTTCTTC
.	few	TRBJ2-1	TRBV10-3	CAISGNNEQFF	TGTGCCATCAGTGGGAACAATGAGCAGTTCTTC
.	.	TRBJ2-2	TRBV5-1	CASSLEAANTGELFF	TGCGCCAGCAGCTTGGAGGCAGCTAACACCGGGGAGCTGTTTTTT
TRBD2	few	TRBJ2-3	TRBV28	CASSTPSAGLDTQYF	TGTGCCAGCAGTACGCCTTCAGCGGGACTGGATACGCAGTATTTT
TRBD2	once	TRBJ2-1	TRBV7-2	CASSSMGLAGGPPNEQFF	TGTGCCAGCAGCTCGATGGGACTAGCGGGGGGGCCCCCTAATGAGCAGTTCTTC
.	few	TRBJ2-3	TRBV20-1	CSATTGAYSTDTQYF	TGCAGTGCCACGACGGGGGCCTACAGCACAGATACGCAGTATTTT
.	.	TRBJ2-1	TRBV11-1	CASSLRGRELYNEQFF	TGTGCCAGCAGCTTAAGGGGGCGGGAGCTCTACAATGAGCAGTTCTTC